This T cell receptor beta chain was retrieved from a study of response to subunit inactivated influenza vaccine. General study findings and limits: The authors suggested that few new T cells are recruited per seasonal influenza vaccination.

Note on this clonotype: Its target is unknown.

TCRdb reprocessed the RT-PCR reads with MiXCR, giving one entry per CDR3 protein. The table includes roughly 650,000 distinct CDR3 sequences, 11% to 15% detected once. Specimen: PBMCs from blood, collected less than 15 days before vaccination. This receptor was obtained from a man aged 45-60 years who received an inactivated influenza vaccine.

Here the CDR3 reads CASSQDPEERYEQYF. The CDR3, as DNA: TGCGCCAGCAGCCAAGATCCTGAAGAGAGATACGAGCAGTACTTC. This chain connects TRBV4-3 to TRBJ2-7; D not resolved. V was clipped by 0 bases and J by 4 bases, with 13 bases between them. This CDR3 comprises 15 residues. Germline CDR1 and CDR2: LGHNA and YSLEER.